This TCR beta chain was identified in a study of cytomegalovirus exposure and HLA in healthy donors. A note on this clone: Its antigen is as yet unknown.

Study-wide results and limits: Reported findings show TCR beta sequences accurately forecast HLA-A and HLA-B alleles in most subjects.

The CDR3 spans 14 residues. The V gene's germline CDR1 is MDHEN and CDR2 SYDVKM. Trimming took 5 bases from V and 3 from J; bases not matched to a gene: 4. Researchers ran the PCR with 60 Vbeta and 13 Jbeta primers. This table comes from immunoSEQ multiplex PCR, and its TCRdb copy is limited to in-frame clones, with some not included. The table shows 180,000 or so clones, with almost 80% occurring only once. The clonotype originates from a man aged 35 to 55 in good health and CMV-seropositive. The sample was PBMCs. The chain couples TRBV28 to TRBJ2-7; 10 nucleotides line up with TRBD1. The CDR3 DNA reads TGTGCCAGCAGTAAGACAGGGGGCCGCTACGAGCAGTACTTC. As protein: CASSKTGGRYEQYF.